This T cell receptor beta chain was profiled in a study of blood T cell repertoires in COVID-19. About the study: COVID-19 samples collected from the United States, Italy and Spain covered acute and convalescent phases. T cells, B-cell-depleted T cells, or PBMCs supplied cDNA or gDNA.

The data were produced by immunoSEQ multiplex PCR, yet TCRdb's version contains in-frame clones alone and is incomplete. Here the sample spans around 470,000 clones, 90% being singletons. Participant-reported clinical history was the basis for cohort assignment. The study counted Cohort 3 donors as recovered given two negative PCRs, clearance, or symptom resolution. CDR3 length equals 16 residues. CDR1 is SGDLS and CDR2 is YYNGEE in the germline V gene. V shed 5 bases, J shed 3 bases, and the junction held 9 bases outside the gene matches. This TCR was recovered from a man aged 18-30 years who had recovered from COVID-19. The rearrangement joins TRBV9 to TRBJ2-1, with 9 positions matching TRBD1. The material sequenced was PBMCs or T cells enriched from blood (not recorded which). The CDR3 loop is CASSVSGTGSYNEQFF. DNA for the CDR3: TGTGCCAGCAGTGTTTCCGGGACAGGGAGCTACAATGAGCAGTTCTTC.